This T cell receptor beta chain was found in a study of shared clonotypes between healthy human individuals. Findings of the study overall: Among donors, clonotype sharing was expected to be affected by sequencing depth. With several donors compared, 4.5% to 6.5% of naive CD4 clonotypes were shared. Compared with clonotypes that all four donors shared, non-shared clonotypes had lower generation probabilities.

CD8 cells classed as naive were CD45RO-negative and positively selected for CCR7, excluding terminally differentiated effector memory CD45RA+ cells. Each cell subset's genomic DNA was divided evenly among several immunoSEQ plates. Clones were sequenced by immunoSEQ multiplex PCR, and TCRdb holds only the in-frame ones, with some missing. The sample has roughly 590,000 clones, roughly 95% seen once; the top ten hold 0.11%. A note on this clone: Its antigen is unknown.

Germline-derived CDR1 and CDR2 are MNHEY and SMNVEV (reference sequence). The CDR3 is made up of 15 amino acids. Unmatched junction bases numbered 6, after V lost 1 base and J lost 5 bases. This clonotype originated in a woman in her thirties in good health. Sequencing was done on a sample of naive CD8+ T cells sorted from blood. The rearrangement links TRBV27 to TRBJ2-7; TRBD1 matches 9 bases. CDR3 DNA: TGTGCCAGCAGTTTATTCGGGACAGGGTTAAACGAGCAGTACTTC. Protein product: CASSLFGTGLNEQYF.